The 21 T cell receptor beta chains reported below all come from one sample, sequenced in a study of shared clonotypes between healthy human individuals. The table came from immunoSEQ multiplex PCR; TCRdb's copy has only in-frame clones and leaves some out. This table holds more than 2 million clones, around 95% found once. Input material: naive CD4+ T cells sorted from blood. This sample's subset: CD45RA+ positively selected. Receptors originate from a man between 18 and 29 years old in good health.

The chain employs TRBV11-2 and TRBJ2-7; 7 nucleotides match TRBD1. CDR3 length equals 15 residues. V was clipped by 2 bases and J by 5 bases; unmatched bases: 9. From germline, CDR1 is SGHAT and CDR2 FQNNGV. CDR3 in DNA: TGTGCCAGCAGCTTAACCTGGACAGGACGGAACGAGCAGTACTTC. It translates to CASSLTWTGRNEQYF.

The chain joins TRBV25-1 to TRBJ1-6; possibly TRBD1 for D (6 bases). This CDR3 has 16 residues. The V gene's germline CDR1 is MGHDK and CDR2 SYGVNS. The V end was cut by 3 bases, the J end by 10 bases, with 19 bases between. CDR3 amino acids: CASSESTGFGRSPLHF. In DNA, the CDR3 is TGTGCCAGCAGTGAGTCTACAGGGTTCGGGCGCTCACCCCTCCACTTT.

V gene TRBV18 combines with J gene TRBJ1-6, with 7 bases that match TRBD1. The CDR3 is 16 amino acids. In germline, CDR1 is KGHSH, CDR2 LQKENI. With 5 bases clipped from V and 8 bases from J, the junction kept 12 bases outside the gene matches. The CDR3 is CASSKTSDRFDSPLHF. CDR3 nucleotides: TGTGCCAGCTCAAAAACCTCGGACAGGTTCGATTCACCCCTCCACTTT.

This clone was detected once. The CDR3 DNA is TGTGCCATCAGTGGTCCTGACGGGAATTCACCCCTCCACTTT. It encodes CAISGPDGNSPLHF. The chain recombines TRBV10-3 with TRBJ1-6; D call uncertain. The CDR3 length is 14 residues. V was shortened by 4 bases and J by 7 bases, with 11 bases between the two germline ends. CDR1 is ENHRY and CDR2 is SYGVKD in the germline V gene.

The chain is built from TRBV2 and TRBJ1-4, with D uncertain. CDR3 length: 16 residues. CDR1 SNHLY and CDR2 FYNNEI come from the germline V gene. The germline V and J ends were trimmed by 1 base and 7 bases, with 16 bases remaining between them. CDR3 sequence reads: CASSEGSAGIGEKLFF. CDR3 in DNA: TGTGCCAGCAGTGAAGGGAGTGCGGGCATTGGTGAAAAACTGTTTTTT.

The rearrangement links TRBV19 to TRBJ2-7, with no clear D. The germline CDR1 and CDR2 sequences are LNHDA and SQIVND (reference sequence). Trimming shortened V by 5 bases and J by 5 bases, and 19 bases separated the two germline ends. This CDR3 has 15 amino acids. CDR3 DNA sequence: TGTGCCAGTAGTGTGTTCGGGCTAGGAAGCCACGAGCAGTACTTC. Translation: CASSVFGLGSHEQYF. The whole variable domain, filled in from reference TRBV19 and TRBJ2-7, reads DGGITQSPKYLFRKEGQNVTLSCEQNLNHDAMYWYRQDPGQGLRLIYYSQIVNDFQKGDIAEGYSVSREKKESFPLTVTSAQKNPTAFYLCASSVFGLGSHEQYFGPGTRLTVT.

The chain joins TRBV9 to TRBJ1-5; D not certain. The CDR3 spans 14 residues. The germline CDR1 and CDR2 sequences are SGDLS and YYNGEE. V shed 1 base and J shed 1 base, with 6 bases lying between them. The CDR3 here is CASSVKDSNQPQHF. The CDR3 DNA is TGTGCCAGCAGCGTAAAGGACAGCAATCAGCCCCAGCATTTT.

The chain joins TRBV7-8 to TRBJ2-7; D possibly corresponds to TRBD1 (5 bases). Germline-derived CDR1 and CDR2 are SGHVS and FQNEAQ. V was clipped by 11 bases and J by 4 bases, with 27 bases between them. The CDR3 spans 16 residues. CDR3 sequence reads: CACQRSRVVRLYEQYF. The CDR3 coding sequence is TGTGCCTGCCAACGAAGCAGGGTCGTACGGTTGTACGAGCAGTACTTC.

The CDR3 reads CASIGVSYSKNIQYF. The CDR3 DNA reads as TGTGCCAGCATAGGGGTCAGTTACTCCAAAAACATTCAGTACTTC. V and J are TRBV2 and TRBJ2-4; D is possibly TRBD1 (5 bases). The germline V and J ends were trimmed by 7 bases and 2 bases, with 15 bases remaining between them. The germline V gene encodes CDR1 SNHLY and CDR2 FYNNEI. The length of the CDR3 is 15 residues.

V usage is TRBV11-2 and J usage is TRBJ2-3, with a weak D call TRBD1 (5 bases). V dropped 2 bases and J dropped 2 bases, with 14 bases sitting between them. Germline CDR1 and CDR2: SGHAT and FQNNGV. The length of the CDR3 is 16 residues. This CDR3 is CASSLRGLQFTDTQYF. In nucleotides, the CDR3 is TGTGCCAGCAGCTTAAGGGGTCTACAATTCACAGATACGCAGTATTTT.

The chain carries TRBV5-5 and TRBJ1-5; no reliable D call. Germline CDR1 SGHKS, CDR2 YYEKEE (reference sequence). This CDR3 is 14 amino acids long. Deletions cut 4 bases from V and 4 bases from J, with 12 bases between. The CDR3 region is CASSTDQVNQPQHF. CDR3 DNA sequence: TGTGCCAGCAGCACAGACCAGGTTAATCAGCCCCAGCATTTT.

The rearrangement joins TRBV10-3 to TRBJ1-3; D might be TRBD1 (6 bases). The CDR3 covers 15 residues. Germline values: CDR1 ENHRY, CDR2 SYGVKD. V was shortened by 6 bases and J by 0 bases, with 12 bases between the two germline ends. As DNA, the CDR3 is TGTGCCATCAGACGACAGGAAAGCTCTGGAAACACCATATATTTT. Translated, it gives CAIRRQESSGNTIYF.

A word on this clone: The same CDR3 is also encoded by other DNA sequences in this sample. The rearrangement joins TRBV5-1 to TRBJ1-4, with TRBD1 matching 7 bases. V was pared by 4 bases and J by 7 bases, with 4 bases of the junction left unmatched. The germline V gene encodes CDR1 SGHRS and CDR2 YFSETQ. This CDR3 spans 13 amino acids. In DNA, the CDR3 is TGCGCCAGCAGCGGAGGGGGCGGTGAAAAACTGTTTTTT. Protein product: CASSGGGGEKLFF.

The chain carries TRBV5-6 and TRBJ2-1; 10 nucleotides align to TRBD1. The germline CDR1 and CDR2 sequences are SGHDT and YYEEEE. CDR3 length: 17 amino acids. After removal of 0 bases from V and 7 bases from J, the junction contained 10 bases not matched to a gene. In DNA, the CDR3 is TGTGCCAGCAGCTTGGCCTTTAGACAGGGGGCGAGGAATGAGCAGTTCTTC. The encoded protein is CASSLAFRQGARNEQFF.

This chain's CDR3 is CASNSGGEGETQYF. CDR3 nucleotides: TGTGCCAGCAACTCAGGGGGCGAGGGAGAGACCCAGTACTTC. The chain is built from TRBV28 and TRBJ2-5, with 8 bases that match TRBD1. CDR1 is MDHEN, CDR2 SYDVKM, per germline. The V segment lost 7 bases and the J segment 4 bases; nucleotides outside the gene matches: 8. The CDR3 consists of 14 residues.

This chain joins TRBV7-2 and TRBJ2-1; 7 bases fit TRBD2. Trimming removed 5 bases from V and 3 bases from J; junction bases left unmatched: 10. CDR1 is SGHTA and CDR2 is FQGNSA in the germline V gene. This CDR3 contains 16 residues. The CDR3 DNA sequence: TGTGCCAGCAGCACGCACCGGGGGGAGAACTACAATGAGCAGTTCTTC. This sequence encodes CASSTHRGENYNEQFF.

This chain joins TRBV4-3 and TRBJ2-1; the D gene could be TRBD1 or TRBD2 (5 bases each). V was trimmed by 2 bases and J by 2 bases, leaving 16 bases between them. The CDR3 extends over 17 amino acids. Germline V gene sequence: CDR1 LGHNA, CDR2 YSLEER. DNA of the CDR3: TGCGCCAGCAGCCAATCCCCCGGGACGCCTACCTACAATGAGCAGTTCTTC. Translating gives CASSQSPGTPTYNEQFF.

The V call is TRBV2, the J call TRBJ2-3, with 9 bases fitting TRBD2. The V gene end was trimmed by 7 bases and the J gene end by 4 bases; junction bases not matched to a gene: 9. This CDR3 has 15 amino acids. Germline V gives CDR1 SNHLY, CDR2 FYNNEI. The CDR3 sequence is CASMVAGALADTQYF. Here the CDR3 DNA reads TGTGCCAGCATGGTAGCGGGGGCCTTAGCAGATACGCAGTATTTT.

This clone was detected a few times. Other DNA sequences of this sample code for an identical CDR3. The chain joins TRBV10-3 to TRBJ1-1; possibly TRBD1 for D (6 bases). V shed 3 bases and J shed 0 bases, with 8 bases lying between them. CDR3 length equals 14 residues. Germline V gene lookup returns CDR1 ENHRY and CDR2 SYGVKD. The CDR3 is CAISEGTLNTEAFF. The CDR3 DNA reads TGTGCCATCAGTGAAGGGACACTGAACACTGAAGCTTTCTTT.

J is TRBJ2-7 and V is TRBV9; D unclear. Looked up from germline, CDR1 is SGDLS and CDR2 is YYNGEE. The germline V and J ends were trimmed by 0 bases and 4 bases, with 14 bases remaining between them. This CDR3 comprises 15 residues. CDR3 sequence reads: CASSVDPGRSYEQYF. For the CDR3, the DNA is TGTGCCAGCAGCGTAGATCCGGGCCGTTCATACGAGCAGTACTTC.

V and J are TRBV4-1 and TRBJ1-5; D gene ambiguous. Germline CDR1 and CDR2: MGHRA and YSYEKL. The CDR3 length is 16 residues. The V gene lost 1 base and the J gene lost 2 bases, with 12 bases spanning the gap. This CDR3 reads CASSQAAGGGNQPQHF. The CDR3 DNA sequence: TGCGCCAGCAGCCAAGCCGCGGGAGGCGGCAATCAGCCCCAGCATTTT.